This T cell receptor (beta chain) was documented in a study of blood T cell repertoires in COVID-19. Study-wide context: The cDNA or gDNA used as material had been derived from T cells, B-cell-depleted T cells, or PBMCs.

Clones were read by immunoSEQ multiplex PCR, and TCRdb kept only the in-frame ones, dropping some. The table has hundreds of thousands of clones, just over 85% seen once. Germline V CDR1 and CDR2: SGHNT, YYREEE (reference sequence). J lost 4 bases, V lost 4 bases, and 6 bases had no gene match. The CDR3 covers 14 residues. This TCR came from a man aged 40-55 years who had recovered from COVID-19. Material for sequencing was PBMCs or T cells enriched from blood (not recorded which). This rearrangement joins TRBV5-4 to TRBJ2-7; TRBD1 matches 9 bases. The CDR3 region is CASSRQDRGYEQYF. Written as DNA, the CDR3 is TGTGCCAGCAGCCGGCAGGACAGGGGATACGAGCAGTACTTC.